This passage covers 20 T cell receptor beta chains from one sample sequenced in a study of blood T cells in healthy people across ages. A second PCR, run for about 7 to 11 cycles, used a sample-barcoded 5' primer plus a J-beta primer mix. MiXCR, run by TCRdb on the 5' RACE reads, gives a single entry per CDR3 protein. The sample holds about 1 million distinct CDR3 sequences; approximately 26% are singletons and the top ten take about 0.72%. The data also belong to a second study, concerning T cells of mothers and their children.

Sequenced: blood. The receptors derive from a girl aged 2-10 years in good health.

The genes are TRBV5-1 and TRBJ2-5; TRBD2 agrees at 8 bases. The V gene's germline CDR1 is SGHRS and CDR2 YFSETQ. There are 15 residues in the CDR3. Trimming at V came to 5 bases and at J to 2 bases, leaving 8 bases not matched to a gene. CDR3 bases: TGCGCCAGCAGAAATAGCGGGATCTGGCAAGAGACCCAGTACTTC. This gives the protein CASRNSGIWQETQYF.

This clonotype was seen only a few times. The CDR3 reads CATSRVGSRETQYF. CDR3 DNA: TGTGCCACCAGCAGAGTCGGGAGTCGTGAGACCCAGTACTTC. This rearrangement joins TRBV15 to TRBJ2-5, with D maybe TRBD2 (6 bases). The CDR3 runs 14 residues. Trimming took 1 base from V and 5 from J, leaving 11 bases between them. Germline V CDR1 and CDR2: LNHNV, YYDKDF (reference sequence).

This CDR3 is CASSSRGLGEQYF. The CDR3 DNA reads TGTGCCAGCAGCAGTAGGGGTTTAGGCGAGCAGTACTTC. The rearrangement uses TRBV7-3 and TRBJ2-7; the D gene is possibly TRBD1 (5 bases). The CDR3 is 13 amino acids. From germline, CDR1 is SGHTA and CDR2 FQGTGA. Trimming stripped 5 bases from V and 6 bases from J, with 14 bases between.

The chain has TRBV7-9 and TRBJ1-4, with D possibly being TRBD1 (6 bases). This CDR3 is built from 14 residues. V lost 7 bases and J 8 bases, leaving 17 bases between the germline ends. Germline assignment: CDR1 SEHNR and CDR2 FQNEAQ (reference sequence). The CDR3 sequence is CASTFGGASEKLFF. CDR3 coding DNA: TGTGCCAGCACCTTCGGGGGCGCGTCGGAAAAACTGTTTTTT.

The chain links TRBV11-3 to TRBJ2-5; D may be TRBD1 or TRBD2 (5 bases each). The better agreement between TRBJ2-1 and the DNA end casts doubt on the J call. The CDR3 is 15 amino acids. Germline V gene lookup returns CDR1 SGHNT and CDR2 YENEEA. The CDR3 DNA reads TGTGCCAGCAGCTTACGGTCGGGGCAACTAAATGAGCAGTTCTTC. It is translated as CASSLRSGQLNEQFF.

This chain joins TRBV5-1 and TRBJ2-5; perhaps TRBD2 as D (6 bases). CDR1 is SGHRS, CDR2 YFSETQ, per germline. The CDR3 covers 15 residues. The V end was cut by 2 bases, the J end by 3 bases, with 14 bases between. CDR3 region: CASSLRRVDEETQYF. In DNA form, the CDR3 reads TGCGCCAGCAGCTTAAGGAGGGTCGACGAAGAGACCCAGTACTTC.

This clonotype has a handful of counts. The chain couples TRBV4-1 to TRBJ1-1; 8 nucleotides agree with TRBD1. V was pared by 3 bases and J by 5 bases, with 8 bases of the junction left unmatched. The CDR3 is 15 residues long. CDR1 MGHRA and CDR2 YSYEKL come from the germline V gene. The CDR3 DNA is TGCGCCAGCAGCCACATGGACAGGGTGGCGACTGAAGCTTTCTTT. Amino acids: CASSHMDRVATEAFF.

CDR3 nucleotides: TGTGCCAGCAGCCAACTCAGGGGAGCGGGAAACACCATATATTTT. It specifies CASSQLRGAGNTIYF. The chain uses TRBV14 and TRBJ1-3; a weak D match, TRBD1 (6 bases). Germline CDR1 is SGHDN and CDR2 is FVKESK. V was pared by 2 bases and J by 4 bases, with 12 bases between. The CDR3 length is 15 residues.

This clonotype was seen a handful of times. The chain carries TRBV6-2 or TRBV6-3 and TRBJ2-7; D unresolved. Germline CDR1 and CDR2: MNHEY and SVGEGT. This CDR3 has 16 amino acids. Trimming removed 5 bases at V and 0 bases at J, with 17 bases between. CDR3 amino acids: CASSHPGLLSSYEQYF. CDR3 nucleotides: TGTGCCAGCAGTCACCCTGGTCTCTTGAGCTCCTACGAGCAGTACTTC.

The V call is TRBV6-5, the J call TRBJ1-2, with D unclear. Germline V gene sequence: CDR1 MNHEY, CDR2 SVGAGI. This CDR3 comprises 15 residues. Trimming left V 4 bases short and J 1 base short, with 13 bases between. The CDR3 bases are TGTGCCAGCAGTTCTGGACGGCCCTTTAACTATGGCTACACCTTC. Amino acids: CASSSGRPFNYGYTF.

A few counts support this clonotype. The V gene is TRBV4-1, the J gene TRBJ2-1, with 7 bases fitting TRBD2. CDR1 and CDR2 (germline): MGHRA, YSYEKL. The V and J ends lost 0 bases and 8 bases, in that order; junction bases with no gene match: 10. The CDR3 is 16 residues long. The DNA of the CDR3 is TGCGCCAGCAGCCAAGAAGGCGGGAGCGTATGGGATGAGCAGTTCTTC. Translated: CASSQEGGSVWDEQFF.

The chain combines TRBV29-1 with TRBJ1-1; D is undetermined. V was shortened by 6 bases and J by 5 bases, with 7 bases between the two germline ends. Germline V gene lookup returns CDR1 SQVTM and CDR2 ANQGSEA. The CDR3 has 10 amino acids. The CDR3 sequence is CSVQWTEAFF. The CDR3 region has the DNA TGCAGCGTACAATGGACTGAAGCTTTCTTT.

The rearrangement joins TRBV3-1 to TRBJ2-1; 15 nucleotides match TRBD2. In germline, CDR1 is LGHDT, CDR2 YNNKEL (reference sequence). This CDR3 is built from 22 residues. J gave up 2 bases and V 2 bases, and 16 bases lay outside the gene matches. The CDR3, as DNA: TGTGCCAGCAGCCAAAAAACAAGGGCGGGACTAGCGGGAGGATCAGCCTACAATGAGCAGTTCTTC. This sequence encodes CASSQKTRAGLAGGSAYNEQFF.

The sample holds a few counts of this clonotype. The CDR3 DNA reads TGTGCCAGCAGGCCCGGGGGCCCCTTGGATACGCAGTATTTT. Amino acid sequence: CASRPGGPLDTQYF. This chain uses TRBV28 with TRBJ2-3; either TRBD1 or TRBD2 may supply D (6 bases each). Per the germline V gene, CDR1 is MDHEN and CDR2 is SYDVKM. V lost 6 bases to trimming and J lost 6 bases, with 16 bases between them. The CDR3 loop spans 14 amino acids.

This chain joins TRBV28 and TRBJ2-2; 15 bases are a match to TRBD2. V lost 5 bases and J lost 6; bases outside the gene matches: 7. Germline CDR1 MDHEN, CDR2 SYDVKM. The CDR3 extends over 17 amino acids. The CDR3: CASSPLGLAGGPGELFF. In DNA, the CDR3 is TGTGCCAGCAGTCCGTTAGGACTAGCGGGAGGGCCCGGGGAGCTGTTTTTT.

CDR3 coding DNA: TGCAGCGTTGGTCAATTTCCTGGTCAAGACGGTGACTATGGCTACACCTTC. It yields the protein CSVGQFPGQDGDYGYTF. The chain uses TRBV29-1 and TRBJ1-2; no reliable D call. CDR1 is SQVTM and CDR2 is ANQGSEA in the germline V gene. V was shortened by 4 bases and J by 3 bases, with 24 bases between the two germline ends. The CDR3 loop spans 17 amino acids.

This clonotype was counted a few times. The rearrangement uses TRBV10-3 and TRBJ2-5; 7 bases agree with TRBD2. CDR3 length equals 15 residues. The V gene end was trimmed by 6 bases and the J gene end by 5 bases; junction bases not matched to a gene: 12. Germline CDR1 reads ENHRY; CDR2 reads SYGVKD. CDR3 sequence: CAIRKSGEPGETQYF. CDR3 bases: TGTGCCATCAGGAAAAGCGGGGAACCCGGGGAGACCCAGTACTTC.

This clonotype was detected only a few times. V is TRBV29-1 and J is TRBJ2-7; D is possibly TRBD1 (6 bases). Trimming left V 8 bases short and J 2 bases short, with 16 bases between. CDR3 size: 13 residues. From germline, CDR1 is SQVTM and CDR2 ANQGSEA. As DNA, the CDR3 is TGCAGCATAAGCCGGGACACGACCTACGAGCAGTACTTC. Encoded protein: CSISRDTTYEQYF.

The V and J genes are TRBV12-3 or TRBV12-4 and TRBJ1-2; 9 bases align to TRBD1. Trimming cost V 3 bases and J 7 bases; bases outside gene matches: 9. This CDR3 is 15 amino acids long. The CDR3 loop reads CASSFGTGGIGGYTF. The CDR3 DNA reads as TGTGCCAGCAGTTTCGGTACAGGGGGCATCGGTGGCTACACCTTC.

A few counts support this clonotype. This chain connects TRBV2 to TRBJ2-5, with 7 bases matching TRBD2. CDR1 and CDR2 (germline): SNHLY, FYNNEI. CDR3 length equals 16 residues. V gave up 1 base and J gave up 5 bases; unmatched junction bases: 10. The CDR3: CASSEVAGRDIETQYF. The DNA of the CDR3 is TGTGCCAGCAGTGAAGTGGCAGGGAGGGATATTGAGACCCAGTACTTC.